Here is one TCR beta chain with its context. Method: immunoSEQ multiplex PCR; TCRdb's copy keeps in-frame clones and lacks some. The sample has 200,000 to 300,000 clones, about 90% seen once. These data are taken from a study of blood T cell repertoires in COVID-19. Trimming removed 3 bases from V and 5 bases from J, with 18 bases in between. Per the germline V gene, CDR1 is KGHDR and CDR2 is SFDVKD. The CDR3 extends over 16 amino acids. The sequencing sample was made of peripheral blood. The V gene is TRBV24-1, the J gene TRBJ2-5; D call uncertain. The TCR sequence derives from a woman aged 50 to 65 with acute or convalescent COVID-19. The DNA of the CDR3 is TGTGCCACCAGTGATCCCCGGCTCGGAGCATCTGAGACCCAGTACTTC. It encodes CATSDPRLGASETQYF.